This T cell receptor beta chain stems from a study of STAT5B mutations in CD4+ large granular lymphocyte leukemia. Study-wide findings and caveats: CD4-sorted patient repertoires seemed more clonal than healthy CD4+ repertoires.

Repertoires were generated with immunoSEQ multiplex PCR, while TCRdb's copy carries only in-frame clones and drops some. The table includes some 35,000 clones, under 80% detected once. J lost 4 bases, V lost 3 bases, and 9 bases had no gene match. This CDR3 contains 15 residues. Germline V gene data show CDR1 as SGDLS and CDR2 as YYNGEE. Regarding this clone: The antigen is unknown.

The clonotype originates from a human donor in good health. The rearrangement uses TRBV9 and TRBJ2-5, with TRBD1 identical over 7 bases. Source material: CD4+ T cells from blood buffy coats. Here the CDR3 reads CASSGRQGSVETQYF. In nucleotides, the CDR3 is TGTGCCAGCAGCGGCCGACAGGGTAGCGTAGAGACCCAGTACTTC.